Below, 30 T cell receptor beta chains from the same sample are listed, as sequenced in a study of blood T cell repertoires in COVID-19. TCRdb's table, derived via immunoSEQ multiplex PCR, lists solely in-frame clones and lacks some. The table includes over 150,000 clones, around 83% detected once. Sequencing was performed on peripheral blood. The receptors derive from a human donor in a cohort sampled during active COVID-19.

This clone has only one observation. The rearrangement links TRBV28 to TRBJ2-7; TRBD2 agrees at 9 bases. The junction had 4 bases not matched to a gene; V was cut back by 1 base and J by 0 bases. The CDR3 extends over 16 amino acids. Germline loops: CDR1 MDHEN, CDR2 SYDVKM. The DNA for the CDR3 is TGTGCCAGCAGTTTATCCGCGGGGGGGAGCTCCTACGAGCAGTACTTC. It codes for CASSLSAGGSSYEQYF. Using reference TRBV28 and TRBJ2-7 for the parts outside the CDR3, the full variable domain is DVKVTQSSRYLVKRTGEKVFLECVQDMDHENMFWYRQDPGLGLRLIYFSYDVKMKEKGDIPEGYSVSREKKERFSLILESASTNQTSMYLCASSLSAGGSSYEQYFGPGTRLTVT.

This chain uses TRBV30 with TRBJ2-3, with D possibly matching TRBD1 (6 bases). V lost 6 bases to trimming and J lost 5 bases, with 24 bases between them. The CDR3 runs 16 residues. Looked up from germline, CDR1 is GTSNPN and CDR2 is SVGIG (reference sequence). The DNA for the CDR3 is TGTGCCTGCTTCTCGTGGGACACCAATTTTCAAGATACGCAGTATTTT. It yields the protein CACFSWDTNFQDTQYF.

This chain links TRBV5-1 with TRBJ2-3; a weak D match, TRBD2 (6 bases). This CDR3 is 15 amino acids long. Trimming shortened V by 4 bases and J by 0 bases, and 12 bases separated the two germline ends. Per the germline V gene, CDR1 is SGHRS and CDR2 is YFSETQ. The CDR3 sequence is CASSQGDLSTDTQYF. CDR3 nucleotide sequence: TGCGCCAGCAGCCAAGGGGACTTGAGCACAGATACGCAGTATTTT.

CDR3 protein: CASSLGTSGAVDTQYF. The CDR3 DNA follows: TGTGCCAGCAGCCTAGGGACTAGCGGGGCCGTGGATACGCAGTATTTT. The chain uses TRBV3-1 (or the pseudogene TRBV3-2) and TRBJ2-3, with 13 bases that match TRBD2. Germline CDR1 and CDR2: LGHDT and YNNKEL (reference sequence). V shed 4 bases, J shed 6 bases, and the junction held 7 bases outside the gene matches. CDR3 length equals 16 residues.

This clone has just a few counts. This rearrangement joins TRBV20-1 to TRBJ2-7; D perhaps matches TRBD2 (6 bases). The CDR3 length is 14 residues. V was shortened by 3 bases and J by 6 bases, with 18 bases between the two germline ends. The V gene's germline CDR1 is DFQATT and CDR2 SNEGSKA (reference sequence). Here the CDR3 DNA reads TGCAGTGCTAGTGGTGGCAGGAGGGAAGGCGAGCAGTACTTC. Translated, it gives CSASGGRREGEQYF.

V usage is TRBV7-2 and J usage is TRBJ2-1; 8 nucleotides line up with TRBD2. Germline assignment: CDR1 SGHTA and CDR2 FQGNSA. Trimming removed 0 bases from V and 4 bases from J; junction bases left unmatched: 8. CDR3 size: 17 residues. The CDR3 sequence is CASSLAFQSGRYNEQFF. DNA of the CDR3: TGTGCCAGCAGCTTAGCGTTTCAGAGCGGGAGATACAATGAGCAGTTCTTC. The complete variable domain, with remaining parts taken from reference TRBV7-2 and TRBJ2-1, reads GAGVSQSPSNKVTEKGKDVELRCDPISGHTALYWYRQSLGQGLEFLIYFQGNSAPDKSGLPSDRFSAERTGGSVSTLTIQRTQQEDSAVYLCASSLAFQSGRYNEQFFGPGTRLTVL.

J is TRBJ1-5 and V is TRBV28; D call uncertain. Germline-derived CDR1 and CDR2 are MDHEN and SYDVKM. Trimming pared 8 bases from V and 6 bases from J, leaving 8 bases between. The CDR3 length is 11 residues. CDR3 coding DNA: TGTGCCAGCGGAAGAGGTCAGCCCCAGCATTTT. Translated, it gives CASGRGQPQHF.

The rearrangement uses TRBV28 and TRBJ2-1; TRBD2 agrees at 8 bases. CDR1 and CDR2 (germline): MDHEN, SYDVKM. V was pared by 6 bases and J by 5 bases, with 18 bases of the junction left unmatched. This CDR3 comprises 18 residues. The CDR3 is CASRKQLAAFAPHNEQFF. CDR3 DNA: TGTGCCAGCAGGAAGCAACTAGCGGCCTTCGCCCCCCACAATGAGCAGTTCTTC.

This clone was recorded many times. The genes are TRBV27 and TRBJ1-1; TRBD1 might be the D (5 bases). V was cut by 6 bases and J by 4 bases, with 21 bases left in between. The CDR3 is made up of 16 amino acids. Germline CDR1 is MNHEY and CDR2 is SMNVEV (reference sequence). This CDR3 is CASRRLRELGGTEAFF. CDR3 coding DNA: TGTGCCAGCAGACGCCTCAGGGAGCTCGGGGGCACTGAAGCTTTCTTT.

The chain uses TRBV28 and TRBJ2-1, with a possible D match to TRBD2 (6 bases). V was pared by 5 bases and J by 0 bases, with 26 bases between. This CDR3 has 20 residues. Germline V gene sequence: CDR1 MDHEN, CDR2 SYDVKM. The CDR3 DNA reads TGTGCCAGCAGTCTGGGGATTCTTGGACGCGGGGCGAGCTCCTACAATGAGCAGTTCTTC. Protein: CASSLGILGRGASSYNEQFF.

The chain uses TRBV28 and TRBJ1-2, with 9 bases identical to TRBD1. Germline lookup yields CDR1 MDHEN and CDR2 SYDVKM. This CDR3 spans 15 amino acids. V dropped 4 bases and J dropped 1; count of bases not matched to a gene: 4. The CDR3 protein is CASSSLGQGNYGYTF. The CDR3 DNA reads TGTGCCAGCAGTTCCCTGGGACAGGGTAACTATGGCTACACCTTC.

This clone has only a few counts. The J gene is TRBJ1-2, the V gene TRBV28; 8 bases align to TRBD1. The CDR3 runs 15 residues. The V gene's germline CDR1 is MDHEN and CDR2 SYDVKM. The junction had 12 bases not matched to a gene; V was cut back by 10 bases and J by 2 bases. The CDR3 region is CATKTGAGGNYGYTF. The DNA for the CDR3 is TGTGCCACCAAAACCGGGGCAGGGGGCAACTATGGCTACACCTTC.

The rearrangement links TRBV28 to TRBJ2-7, with D unclear. This CDR3 comprises 12 residues. Germline V lookup: CDR1 MDHEN, CDR2 SYDVKM. V was cut by 6 bases and J by 5 bases, with 11 bases left in between. The CDR3 sequence: CASSQRSDEQYF. CDR3 nucleotides: TGTGCCAGCAGCCAACGGTCTGACGAGCAGTACTTC.

V usage is TRBV7-7 and J usage is TRBJ2-5; 9 bases agree with TRBD2. V gave up 1 base and J gave up 2 bases; unmatched junction bases: 5. Germline V gives CDR1 SSHAT, CDR2 FNYEAQ (reference sequence). This CDR3 comprises 16 residues. The CDR3 sequence: CASSLGGAGGQETQYF. For the CDR3, the DNA is TGTGCCAGCAGCTTAGGGGGAGCGGGGGGACAAGAGACCCAGTACTTC.

V and J are TRBV27 and TRBJ1-1; 8 bases match TRBD1. This CDR3 has 15 amino acids. Germline CDR1 and CDR2: MNHEY and SMNVEV (reference sequence). The V and J ends lost 6 bases and 1 base, in that order; junction bases with no gene match: 7. Here the CDR3 DNA reads TGTGCCAGCAGGGTCAGGGGGCTAGGGAACACTGAAGCTTTCTTT. This sequence encodes CASRVRGLGNTEAFF.

This clone was found a few times. The rearrangement links TRBV6-6 to TRBJ1-2; D might be TRBD1 (6 bases). Between the trimmed V and J ends, which lost 5 bases and 6 bases, there was a span of 22 bases. The length of the CDR3 is 16 residues. The V gene's germline CDR1 is MNHNY and CDR2 SVGAGI (reference sequence). In nucleotides, the CDR3 is TGTGCCAGCAGTCGAAAGTCCGCACAGGGTCTAGATGGCTACACCTTC. Its translation: CASSRKSAQGLDGYTF.

J is TRBJ1-6 and V is TRBV7-6, with D hard to call. Germline values: CDR1 SGHVS, CDR2 FNYEAQ. The V and J ends lost 5 bases and 0 bases respectively, with 17 bases between them. The CDR3 has 18 amino acids. CDR3: CASSLTPPWASYNSPLHF. CDR3 coding DNA: TGTGCCAGCAGCCTTACCCCCCCCTGGGCCTCCTATAATTCACCCCTCCACTTT.

The chain carries TRBV5-6 and TRBJ2-2; 7 nucleotides align to TRBD1. V was pared by 0 bases and J by 4 bases, with 6 bases of the junction left unmatched. CDR3 length: 16 amino acids. The germline gives CDR1 SGHDT, CDR2 YYEEEE. CDR3 bases: TGTGCCAGCAGCTTGGACAGGGGAATAAGCACCGGGGAGCTGTTTTTT. It encodes CASSLDRGISTGELFF.

The genes are TRBV2 and TRBJ1-2; D may be TRBD1 (6 bases). Trimming took off 2 bases at V and 8 bases at J, with 15 bases between the two ends. Germline V CDR1 and CDR2: SNHLY, FYNNEI. This CDR3 is 14 amino acids long. Here the CDR3 DNA reads TGTGCCAGCAGTGAATTAGGGGGAAGGCGCGGCTACACCTTC. The encoded protein is CASSELGGRRGYTF.

V is TRBV7-2 and J is TRBJ1-2, with 12 bases that match TRBD1. V trimming: 2 bases; J trimming: 6 bases; junction bases outside the gene matches: 7. Germline CDR1 reads SGHTA; CDR2 reads FQGNSA. This CDR3 is 16 amino acids long. The CDR3 loop reads CASSLSGGQGANGYTF. CDR3 nucleotides: TGTGCCAGCAGCTTATCCGGGGGACAGGGGGCGAATGGCTACACCTTC.

The J gene is TRBJ2-7, the V gene TRBV2; tentatively, D is TRBD2 (6 bases). The CDR3 covers 14 residues. CDR1 and CDR2 from the germline V gene are SNHLY and FYNNEI. V lost 5 bases to trimming and J lost 2 bases, with 13 bases between them. CDR3 coding DNA: TGTGCCAGCAGTACGGGCGGGGTACCCTACGAGCAGTACTTC. Protein product: CASSTGGVPYEQYF.

The chain couples TRBV30 to TRBJ1-1; perhaps TRBD1 as D (6 bases). The CDR3 sequence is 13 residues long. V lost 3 bases and J 4 bases, leaving 12 bases between the germline ends. The germline V gene has CDR1 GTSNPN and CDR2 SVGIG (reference sequence). The CDR3: CAWRGRGSTEAFF. In DNA form, the CDR3 reads TGTGCCTGGAGGGGTAGGGGGAGCACTGAAGCTTTCTTT.

This clone was seen a single time. The rearrangement links TRBV30 to TRBJ2-6; no clear D. Trimming took 0 bases from V and 3 from J, leaving 12 bases between them. Germline assignment: CDR1 GTSNPN and CDR2 SVGIG (reference sequence). The CDR3 spans 16 residues. CDR3 sequence (DNA): TGTGCCTGGAGTGTATTTTGGGCTGGTGGGGCCAACGTCCTGACTTTC. Translated: CAWSVFWAGGANVLTF.

V and J are TRBV27 and TRBJ2-7; 9 bases are a match to TRBD2. V lost 0 bases and J lost 2; bases outside the gene matches: 5. Germline CDR1 is MNHEY and CDR2 is SMNVEV (reference sequence). The CDR3 has 16 amino acids. DNA of the CDR3: TGTGCCAGCAGTTTATCAACCACTAGCGGGCCCTACGAGCAGTACTTC. Translating it yields CASSLSTTSGPYEQYF.

V gene TRBV28 combines with J gene TRBJ1-1; TRBD1 is a possible D gene (6 bases). The CDR3 is 14 amino acids. CDR1 MDHEN and CDR2 SYDVKM come from the germline V gene. Between the trimmed V and J ends, which lost 5 bases and 0 bases, there was a span of 10 bases. This CDR3 is CASSPGQMNTEAFF. The CDR3, as DNA: TGTGCCAGCAGTCCAGGACAGATGAACACTGAAGCTTTCTTT.

J is TRBJ2-2 and V is TRBV24-1; 9 nucleotides align to TRBD1. Germline V CDR1 and CDR2: KGHDR, SFDVKD. This CDR3 has 14 residues. After removal of 9 bases from V and 6 bases from J, the junction contained 7 bases not matched to a gene. The CDR3 sequence is CATWGQGYAGELFF. The CDR3 DNA sequence: TGTGCCACCTGGGGACAGGGATACGCCGGGGAGCTGTTTTTT.

This clone was detected many times. This sequence joins TRBV5-1 and TRBJ1-2, with D possibly being TRBD1 (5 bases). Germline lookup yields CDR1 SGHRS and CDR2 YFSETQ. The CDR3 runs 14 residues. The germline V and J ends were trimmed by 4 bases and 7 bases, with 17 bases remaining between them. The CDR3: CASSPGQAGGGYTF. CDR3 sequence (DNA): TGCGCCAGCAGCCCAGGGCAGGCCGGTGGTGGCTACACCTTC.

This chain joins TRBV7-9 and TRBJ1-1, with 7 nucleotides matching TRBD1. The trim removed 2 bases at V and 0 bases at J, leaving 6 bases unmatched. CDR3 length: 16 amino acids. Germline V gene sequence: CDR1 SEHNR, CDR2 FQNEAQ (reference sequence). CDR3 amino acids: CASSLPRTGMNTEAFF. Written as DNA, the CDR3 is TGTGCCAGCAGCTTACCGAGGACAGGAATGAACACTGAAGCTTTCTTT.

The V call is TRBV7-9, the J call TRBJ1-5, with 9 bases identical to TRBD1. V lost 1 base and J lost 3; bases outside the gene matches: 7. This CDR3 has 17 residues. Germline V gives CDR1 SEHNR, CDR2 FQNEAQ (reference sequence). DNA of the CDR3: TGTGCCAGCAGCTTAGGGACAGGGGTCGGCTACAATCAGCCCCAGCATTTT. It codes for CASSLGTGVGYNQPQHF.

The chain is built from TRBV5-1 and TRBJ2-1; tentatively, D is TRBD2 (6 bases). There are 15 residues in the CDR3. The ends were cut back, 8 bases at V and 2 bases at J, with 17 bases in the middle. CDR1 SGHRS and CDR2 YFSETQ come from the germline V gene. For the CDR3, the DNA is TGCGCCAGTGGAGTGGGGGACTCCACCTACAATGAGCAGTTCTTC. Protein: CASGVGDSTYNEQFF.